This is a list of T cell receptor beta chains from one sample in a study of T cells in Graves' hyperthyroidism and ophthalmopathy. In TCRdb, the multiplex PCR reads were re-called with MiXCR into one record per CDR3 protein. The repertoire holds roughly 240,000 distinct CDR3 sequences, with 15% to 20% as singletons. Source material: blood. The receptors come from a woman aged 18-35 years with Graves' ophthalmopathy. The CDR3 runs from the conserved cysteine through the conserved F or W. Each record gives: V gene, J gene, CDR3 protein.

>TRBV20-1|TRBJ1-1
CSAREGSALNTEAFF
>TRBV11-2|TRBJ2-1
CASSLGWQCNEQFF
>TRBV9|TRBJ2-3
CASSVEQGNTDTQYF
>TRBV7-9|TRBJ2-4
CASSQGPQGSQAKNIQYF
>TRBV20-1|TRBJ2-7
CSARPPARTGTLLRYEQYF
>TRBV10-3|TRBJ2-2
CAISRSNRGGTGELFF
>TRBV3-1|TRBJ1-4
CASSQDLSSGGLLFF
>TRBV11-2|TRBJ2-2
CASSSDPLWTSGGNTGELFF
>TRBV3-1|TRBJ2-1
CASSQASGMYNEQFF
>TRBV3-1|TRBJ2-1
CASSHRGVGGEYKPEQFF
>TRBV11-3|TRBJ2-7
CASSFSGVKRDEQYF
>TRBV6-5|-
CASSYSRTSGSSYEQFF
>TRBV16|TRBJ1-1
CASSKRVMNTEAFF
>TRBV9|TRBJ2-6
CASSFRTSGRTSGANVLTF
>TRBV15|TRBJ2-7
CATSSRNRDRGHYEQYF
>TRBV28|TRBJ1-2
CASSLPQGFDYGYTF
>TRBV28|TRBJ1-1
CASSEDGEAFF
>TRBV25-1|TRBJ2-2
CASNPGVPGELFF
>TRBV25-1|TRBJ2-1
CASSAPGRGSYNEQFF
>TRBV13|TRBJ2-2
CASSSIGLAAITGELFF
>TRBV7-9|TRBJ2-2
CASSPTGGDGELFF
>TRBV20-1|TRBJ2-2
CSARDWRRENTGELFF
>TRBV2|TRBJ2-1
CASRSGTNGYNEQFF
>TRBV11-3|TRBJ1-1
CASSLAPGMNTEAFF
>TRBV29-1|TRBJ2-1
CSVSYPGTSGRSLFTNEQFF
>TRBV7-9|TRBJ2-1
CASSPGPGDYNEQFF
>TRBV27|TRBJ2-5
CASRPGLAWETQYF
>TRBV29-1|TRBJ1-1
CSVRTGRYTEAFF
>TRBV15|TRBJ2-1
CATSTRASGLGYNEQFF
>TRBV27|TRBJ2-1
CASSIAGGPNEQFF
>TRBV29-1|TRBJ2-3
CSVVTSGSRTDTQYF
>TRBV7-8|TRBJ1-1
CASSLASGAGITEAFF
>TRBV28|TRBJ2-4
CASRRQGQNIQYF
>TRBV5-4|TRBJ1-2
CASSLGSSIWGYTF
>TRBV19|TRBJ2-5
CASTPSTGLETQYF
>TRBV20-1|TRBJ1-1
CSARDMGHPMNTEAFF
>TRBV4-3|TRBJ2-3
CASSQDGFSTDTQYF
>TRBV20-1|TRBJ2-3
CSARRGDTQYF
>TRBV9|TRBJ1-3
CASSTRTGESGNTIYF
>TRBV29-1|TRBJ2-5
CSVRQETQYF
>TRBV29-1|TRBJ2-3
CSVGSSGPGDTQYF
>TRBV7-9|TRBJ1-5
CASSFPGSNQPQHF
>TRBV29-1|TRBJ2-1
CSVDGHGTSGFSSYNEQFF
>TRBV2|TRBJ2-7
CASSGLTNEQYF
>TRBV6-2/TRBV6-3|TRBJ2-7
CATWYGNEQYF
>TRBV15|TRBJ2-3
CATSRDKTMSDTQYF
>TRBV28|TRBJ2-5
CASSSLDRGLGETQYF